What follows are 28 T cell receptor beta chains derived from one specimen sequenced in a study of cytomegalovirus exposure and HLA in healthy donors. TCRdb's table, derived via immunoSEQ multiplex PCR, lists solely in-frame clones and lacks some. The repertoire consists of over 60,000 clones, with roughly 95% occurring once and the leading ten covering more than 4%. The source material was PBMCs. The receptors shown here come from a woman aged 18-29 years in good health and CMV-seropositive.

The chain combines TRBV7-8 with TRBJ2-5; D uncertain. The CDR3 is 14 residues long. Trimming left V 2 bases short and J 2 bases short, with 9 bases between. CDR1 and CDR2 from the germline V gene are SGHVS and FQNEAQ. CDR3 residues: CASSLFNRQETQYF. CDR3 in DNA: TGTGCCAGCAGCTTATTTAACAGACAAGAGACCCAGTACTTC.

The chain links TRBV14 to TRBJ1-1; a possible D gene is TRBD1 (5 bases). Germline CDR1 SGHDN, CDR2 FVKESK. CDR3 length: 13 residues. V was pared by 2 bases and J by 7 bases, with 11 bases between. CDR3 nucleotide sequence: TGTGCCAGCAGCCAACTAGGGGCGGATGAAGCTTTCTTT. Translated, it gives CASSQLGADEAFF.

The V call is TRBV9, the J call TRBJ2-5, with a possible D match to TRBD2 (6 bases). The germline V and J ends were trimmed by 4 bases and 5 bases, with 24 bases remaining between them. In germline, CDR1 is SGDLS, CDR2 YYNGEE. The CDR3 loop spans 17 amino acids. CDR3 residues: CASSPSRGSERWETQYF. CDR3 in DNA: TGTGCCAGCAGCCCCTCCCGGGGGAGTGAAAGATGGGAGACCCAGTACTTC.

The rearrangement links TRBV4-1 to TRBJ1-3, with 7 bases fitting TRBD1. CDR1 MGHRA and CDR2 YSYEKL come from the germline V gene. After removal of 1 base from V and 1 base from J, the junction contained 4 bases not matched to a gene. The CDR3 has 16 amino acids. The CDR3 DNA reads as TGCGCCAGCAGCCAAGTAGGGGGCGCGTCTGGAAACACCATATATTTT. This codes for CASSQVGGASGNTIYF.

The chain couples TRBV5-4 to TRBJ2-1; D uncertain. CDR3 size: 14 residues. Germline V gene lookup returns CDR1 SGHNT and CDR2 YYREEE (reference sequence). Trimming stripped 3 bases from V and 0 bases from J, with 7 bases between. CDR3 in DNA: TGTGCCAGCAGCTCCCCTCGCTCCTACAATGAGCAGTTCTTC. It translates to CASSSPRSYNEQFF.

This sequence joins TRBV28 and TRBJ1-5, with TRBD1 as a possible D gene (5 bases). This CDR3 is 14 amino acids long. Germline assignment: CDR1 MDHEN and CDR2 SYDVKM. The germline V and J ends were trimmed by 6 bases and 7 bases, with 16 bases remaining between them. CDR3: CASSSGAVRQPQHF. The CDR3 region has the DNA TGTGCCAGCAGCAGCGGGGCAGTCAGACAGCCCCAGCATTTT.

The chain carries TRBV5-1 and TRBJ2-1, with 8 bases that match TRBD2. The CDR3 totals 15 residues. CDR1 and CDR2 from the germline V gene are SGHRS and YFSETQ. V lost 4 bases, J lost 13 bases, and 16 bases stayed unmatched. CDR3 region: CASSPGTSGLLGQFF. The DNA of the CDR3 is TGCGCCAGCAGCCCCGGGACTAGTGGTTTATTGGGTCAGTTCTTC.

This chain links TRBV15 with TRBJ2-1, with a tentative D call TRBD1 (5 bases). This CDR3 is built from 15 residues. CDR1 and CDR2 (germline): LNHNV, YYDKDF (reference sequence). Trimming stripped 1 base from V and 7 bases from J, with 14 bases between. The CDR3 region has the DNA TGTGCCACCAGCAGAGTAGTTCAGGGTAGAAATGAGCAGTTCTTC. Its translation: CATSRVVQGRNEQFF.

This clone was seen just once. The rearrangement uses TRBV27 and TRBJ2-1, with 7 bases identical to TRBD1. The CDR3 has 14 amino acids. Trimming removed 3 bases from V and 5 bases from J; junction bases left unmatched: 4. The germline V gene encodes CDR1 MNHEY and CDR2 SMNVEV (reference sequence). Here the CDR3 DNA reads TGTGCCAGCAGTTTGGGACAGTTTGACAATGAGCAGTTCTTC. Its translation is CASSLGQFDNEQFF.

The V and J genes are TRBV2 and TRBJ2-3; 10 nucleotides line up with TRBD1. Per the germline V gene, CDR1 is SNHLY and CDR2 is FYNNEI. This CDR3 has 14 amino acids. Unmatched junction bases numbered 3, after V lost 6 bases and J lost 3 bases. In nucleotides, the CDR3 is TGTGCCAGCAGCGAGGACAGGGGGACAGATACGCAGTATTTT. This gives the protein CASSEDRGTDTQYF.

In its sample, this clone was seen once. The chain has TRBV7-2 and TRBJ2-7, with 7 bases lining up with TRBD2. V lost 2 bases, J lost 6 bases, and 16 bases stayed unmatched. CDR1 is SGHTA, CDR2 FQGNSA, per germline. The CDR3 is made up of 17 amino acids. In nucleotides, the CDR3 is TGTGCCAGCAGCTTACCTGGTTTTGCGGGAGTGTCGGCCGAGCAGTACTTC. This codes for CASSLPGFAGVSAEQYF. Full variable domain (remainder filled in from reference TRBV7-2 and TRBJ2-7): GAGVSQSPSNKVTEKGKDVELRCDPISGHTALYWYRQSLGQGLEFLIYFQGNSAPDKSGLPSDRFSAERTGGSVSTLTIQRTQQEDSAVYLCASSLPGFAGVSAEQYFGPGTRLTVT.

The chain links TRBV11-3 to TRBJ2-1; D possibly corresponds to TRBD1 (5 bases). CDR3 length: 15 residues. V was shortened by 5 bases and J by 9 bases, with 20 bases between the two germline ends. Germline CDR1 reads SGHNT; CDR2 reads YENEEA. CDR3 region: CASSRDLGPLVEQFF. Written as DNA, the CDR3 is TGTGCCAGCAGCCGAGATTTGGGGCCCCTTGTTGAGCAGTTCTTC.

V gene TRBV5-1 combines with J gene TRBJ1-1; tentatively, D is TRBD1 (6 bases). V gave up 0 bases and J gave up 4 bases, with 10 bases separating them. Per germline, CDR1 SGHRS and CDR2 YFSETQ. There are 14 residues in the CDR3. This CDR3 reads CASSLVGGGTEAFF. In DNA form, the CDR3 reads TGCGCCAGCAGCTTGGTGGGAGGGGGCACTGAAGCTTTCTTT.

J is TRBJ1-1 and V is TRBV18; no clear D. The CDR3 contains 15 residues. Germline loops: CDR1 KGHSH, CDR2 LQKENI. V lost 3 bases and J 1 base, leaving 12 bases between the germline ends. CDR3 nucleotides: TGTGCCAGCTCACCGTCGTCAGGCCCGAACACTGAAGCTTTCTTT. Its protein product is CASSPSSGPNTEAFF.

V and J are TRBV28 and TRBJ2-7; 11 positions agree with TRBD2. The CDR3 totals 17 residues. Germline CDR1 is MDHEN and CDR2 is SYDVKM. V lost 3 bases, J lost 4 bases, and 11 bases stayed unmatched. Here the CDR3 DNA reads TGTGCCAGCAGTTTGTGGATAGCGGGAGGGCCTCAATACGAGCAGTACTTC. Translated, it gives CASSLWIAGGPQYEQYF.

The rearrangement links TRBV19 to TRBJ1-5; 8 bases map to TRBD1. Germline assignment: CDR1 LNHDA and CDR2 SQIVND (reference sequence). V was pared by 10 bases and J by 5 bases, with 19 bases of the junction left unmatched. The CDR3 spans 17 residues. CDR3 amino acids: CATRSGQGGLFDQPQHF. For the CDR3, the DNA is TGTGCCACTAGATCAGGACAGGGAGGTCTCTTTGATCAGCCCCAGCATTTT.

The CDR3 DNA is TGTGCCAGCAGCCGAGGACAGGGCTTCGAAAAACTGTTTTTT. It codes for CASSRGQGFEKLFF. The chain has TRBV5-8 and TRBJ1-4; 8 nucleotides align to TRBD1. The length of the CDR3 is 14 residues. Germline values: CDR1 SGHTS, CDR2 YDEGEE. V trimming: 4 bases; J trimming: 8 bases; junction bases outside the gene matches: 7.

This chain connects TRBV12-5 to TRBJ2-1; 9 bases are a match to TRBD2. This CDR3 is built from 16 residues. Germline CDR1 reads LGHNT; CDR2 reads FRNRAP. V dropped 4 bases and J dropped 4; count of bases not matched to a gene: 8. The chain's CDR3 is CASGSLAGVPYNEQFF. DNA for the CDR3: TGTGCTAGTGGTTCGTTAGCGGGAGTCCCTTACAATGAGCAGTTCTTC.

The chain uses TRBV4-1 and TRBJ2-2; D uncertain. CDR3 length: 15 residues. CDR1 and CDR2 from the germline V gene are MGHRA and YSYEKL. The V end lost 1 base, the J end lost 5 bases, and 11 bases lay between the germline ends. CDR3 residues: CASSQGPSGTGELFF. As DNA, the CDR3 is TGCGCCAGCAGCCAAGGTCCTAGTGGGACCGGGGAGCTGTTTTTT.

V usage is TRBV15 and J usage is TRBJ1-5; maybe TRBD1 (6 bases). Germline V gives CDR1 LNHNV, CDR2 YYDKDF (reference sequence). Between the trimmed V and J ends, which lost 3 bases and 4 bases, there was a span of 16 bases. This CDR3 is built from 16 residues. In DNA form, the CDR3 reads TGTGCCACCAGCAGTAGCAGGGGCCGGTCAAATCAGCCCCAGCATTTT. Amino acid sequence: CATSSSRGRSNQPQHF.

This sequence joins TRBV6-5 and TRBJ2-3, with 9 bases lining up with TRBD1. The V gene's germline CDR1 is MNHEY and CDR2 SVGAGI. V was pared by 6 bases and J by 2 bases, with 3 bases of the junction left unmatched. This CDR3 comprises 14 residues. This CDR3 is CASSGQGLTDTQYF. The CDR3 nucleotides read TGTGCCAGCAGCGGACAGGGGCTCACAGATACGCAGTATTTT.

The gene calls are TRBV4-2 and TRBJ1-5; tentative D call: TRBD1 (5 bases). In germline, CDR1 is LGHNA, CDR2 YNFKEQ. Between the trimmed V and J ends, which lost 0 bases and 3 bases, there was a span of 12 bases. This CDR3 region has 16 residues. The CDR3 protein is CASSQESGWVNQPQHF. In nucleotides, the CDR3 is TGTGCCAGCAGCCAAGAGTCAGGGTGGGTCAATCAGCCCCAGCATTTT.

The count of this clone is one. This rearrangement joins TRBV19 to TRBJ2-3, with 9 bases aligning to TRBD2. Germline CDR1 and CDR2: LNHDA and SQIVND (reference sequence). J gave up 9 bases and V 4 bases, and 8 bases lay outside the gene matches. The CDR3 contains 14 residues. CDR3 region: CASSTSGTSRTQYF. As DNA, the CDR3 is TGTGCCAGTAGTACTTCCGGGACTAGCAGAACGCAGTATTTT.

The V call is TRBV4-1, the J call TRBJ2-7; weak D call: TRBD2 (5 bases). Per germline, CDR1 MGHRA and CDR2 YSYEKL. The CDR3 loop spans 15 amino acids. Trimming left V 0 bases short and J 2 bases short, with 11 bases between. CDR3 in amino acids: CASSQDEGSTYEQYF. The CDR3 region has the DNA TGCGCCAGCAGCCAAGATGAGGGATCCACCTACGAGCAGTACTTC.

The chain recombines TRBV15 with TRBJ2-5; D is uncertain. Trimming removed 5 bases from V and 5 bases from J, with 9 bases in between. Germline V gene sequence: CDR1 LNHNV, CDR2 YYDKDF (reference sequence). The CDR3 totals 12 residues. Here the CDR3 reads CATSLGPETQYF. In DNA, the CDR3 is TGTGCCACCAGCCTTGGGCCGGAGACCCAGTACTTC. The complete variable domain, with remaining parts taken from reference TRBV15 and TRBJ2-5, reads DAMVIQNPRYQVTQFGKPVTLSCSQTLNHNVMYWYQQKSSQAPKLLFHYYDKDFNNEADTPDNFQSRRPNTSFCFLDIRSPGLGDTAMYLCATSLGPETQYFGPGTRLLVL.

This clone was seen only once. This rearrangement joins TRBV11-3 to TRBJ2-3, with 7 bases that match TRBD2. Germline V gene sequence: CDR1 SGHNT, CDR2 YENEEA. This CDR3 has 14 residues. V gave up 7 bases and J gave up 5 bases; unmatched junction bases: 9. The CDR3, as DNA: TGTGCCAGCAAGAGTGGCGGGAGTGAAGATACGCAGTATTTT. Translation: CASKSGGSEDTQYF.

This clone has only one observation. This sequence joins TRBV11-3 and TRBJ2-2, with 7 bases identical to TRBD2. The CDR3 length is 13 residues. CDR1 and CDR2 from the germline V gene are SGHNT and YENEEA. With 8 bases clipped from V and 7 bases from J, the junction kept 7 bases outside the gene matches. The CDR3 region is CASRTSASGELFF. CDR3 sequence (DNA): TGTGCCAGCCGAACTAGCGCCAGCGGGGAGCTGTTTTTT.

The rearrangement uses TRBV7-9 and TRBJ1-5, with 11 bases that match TRBD1. CDR3 length: 17 amino acids. The junction had 6 bases not matched to a gene; V was cut back by 5 bases and J by 0 bases. Germline V gives CDR1 SEHNR, CDR2 FQNEAQ (reference sequence). The CDR3 region has the DNA TGTGCCAGCAGCGGGCAAGGGACAGGGGGTAGCAATCAGCCCCAGCATTTT. Its protein product is CASSGQGTGGSNQPQHF.